These 8 T cell receptor beta chains were all obtained from the same sample, sequenced in a study of long-term antiretroviral therapy in people with HIV. Researchers report immunoSEQ v3.0 was run at survey level. The repertoire was sequenced with immunoSEQ multiplex PCR; TCRdb's copy has only in-frame clones and lacks some. Of 25,000 to 30,000 clones in the sample, approximately 83% were seen once. The sample in question was unsorted PBMCs, obtained 2.8 years after starting antiretroviral therapy. These receptors all come from a man aged 30 to 39 with HIV.

This clone came up a few times. The chain recombines TRBV11-2 with TRBJ1-3, with unresolved D. Trimming took off 4 bases at V and 2 bases at J, with 9 bases between the two ends. The CDR3 length is 14 residues. Germline V CDR1 and CDR2: SGHAT, FQNNGV. CDR3 bases: TGTGCCAGCAGCTCAGTTGCCCCTGGAAACACCATATATTTT. This codes for CASSSVAPGNTIYF.

The genes are TRBV11-2 and TRBJ2-2; 8 positions match TRBD2. The CDR3 sequence is 17 residues long. Germline assignment: CDR1 SGHAT and CDR2 FQNNGV. V shed 8 bases, J shed 0 bases, and the junction held 11 bases outside the gene matches. The DNA for the CDR3 is TGTGCCAGCCCCCCGCGGAATAGCGGGGCGAACACCGGGGAGCTGTTTTTT. It translates to CASPPRNSGANTGELFF.

This chain connects TRBV5-6 to TRBJ1-1; 7 positions agree with TRBD1. Per the germline V gene, CDR1 is SGHDT and CDR2 is YYEEEE. V was pared by 3 bases and J by 3 bases, with 8 bases of the junction left unmatched. The CDR3 is made up of 15 amino acids. This CDR3 reads CASSSVVQGYTEAFF. The CDR3 nucleotides read TGTGCCAGCAGCTCGGTCGTACAGGGGTACACTGAAGCTTTCTTT.

The rearrangement links TRBV30 to TRBJ2-5; 12 positions agree with TRBD2. Trimming removed 0 bases from V and 4 bases from J; junction bases left unmatched: 12. The CDR3 runs to 18 residues. CDR1 and CDR2 from the germline V gene are GTSNPN and SVGIG (reference sequence). CDR3 protein: CAWSVTLAGGRGVETQYF. The CDR3, as DNA: TGTGCCTGGAGTGTAACCCTAGCGGGGGGGCGCGGTGTAGAGACCCAGTACTTC.

The chain links TRBV7-2 to TRBJ1-5, with D perhaps matching TRBD1 (5 bases). This CDR3 spans 13 amino acids. CDR1 is SGHTA, CDR2 FQGNSA, per germline. Trimming removed 1 base at V and 6 bases at J, with 7 bases between. CDR3 residues: CASSLVGVQPQHF. CDR3 DNA sequence: TGTGCCAGCAGCTTAGTAGGGGTTCAGCCCCAGCATTTT.

This clone has just a few counts. The rearrangement uses TRBV5-1 and TRBJ2-2; 7 nucleotides match TRBD2. V lost 3 bases, J lost 6 bases, and 11 bases stayed unmatched. Germline-derived CDR1 and CDR2 are SGHRS and YFSETQ. The CDR3 loop spans 16 amino acids. The CDR3 protein is CASSSGLDNFPGELFF. Written as DNA, the CDR3 is TGCGCCAGCAGCTCCGGACTAGATAATTTTCCCGGGGAGCTGTTTTTT.

The chain is built from TRBV19 and TRBJ2-3; 10 bases align to TRBD1. Losses at the gene ends were 5 bases for V and 7 bases for J; bases not matched to a gene: 12. Germline-derived CDR1 and CDR2 are LNHDA and SQIVND (reference sequence). There are 16 residues in the CDR3. DNA of the CDR3: TGTGCCAGTAGTCCGATCCCGGGACAGGGGTTATATACGCAGTATTTT. It translates to CASSPIPGQGLYTQYF.

The rearrangement links TRBV5-4 to TRBJ2-2; maybe TRBD1 (5 bases). The ends were cut back, 4 bases at V and 8 bases at J, with 15 bases in the middle. The CDR3 loop spans 14 amino acids. Per the germline V gene, CDR1 is SGHNT and CDR2 is YYREEE (reference sequence). The CDR3 nucleotides read TGTGCCAGCAGCCCTAGTCCGCAGGGTGGGGAGCTGTTTTTT. It is translated as CASSPSPQGGELFF. The variable domain in full, with the rest retrieved from reference TRBV5-4 and TRBJ2-2, is ETGVTQSPTHLIKTRGQQVTLRCSSQSGHNTVSWYQQALGQGPQFIFQYYREEENGRGNFPPRFSGLQFPNYSSELNVNALELDDSALYLCASSPSPQGGELFFGEGSRLTVL.